What follows are 24 T cell receptor beta chains derived from one specimen sequenced in a study of cytomegalovirus exposure and HLA in healthy donors. The table came from immunoSEQ multiplex PCR; TCRdb's copy has only in-frame clones and leaves some out. Of some 130,000 clones listed, approximately 89% were seen once; the top ten hold roughly 1.2%. The sequencing input was PBMCs. Receptors were obtained from a woman aged 18-29 years in good health and CMV-seronegative.

The gene calls are TRBV28 and TRBJ1-3, with no clear D. Trimming took 2 bases from V and 5 from J, leaving 10 bases between them. The CDR3 runs to 14 residues. Germline CDR1 is MDHEN and CDR2 is SYDVKM. Here the CDR3 reads CASSLRFVRNTIYF. In DNA, the CDR3 is TGTGCCAGCAGTTTACGGTTTGTTCGAAACACCATATATTTT.

The chain recombines TRBV7-3 with TRBJ2-1, with D perhaps TRBD1 (5 bases). Germline CDR1 SGHTA, CDR2 FQGTGA. V was cut by 5 bases and J by 6 bases, with 14 bases left in between. The CDR3 contains 14 residues. In DNA, the CDR3 is TGTGCCAGCAGCCTCGACAGACAGAGCAATGAGCAGTTCTTC. The encoded protein is CASSLDRQSNEQFF.

This clone appeared a single time. This sequence joins TRBV5-1 and TRBJ2-7; TRBD1 agrees at 12 bases. Germline V CDR1 and CDR2: SGHRS, YFSETQ. The trim removed 7 bases at V and 8 bases at J, leaving 7 bases unmatched. CDR3 length equals 13 residues. CDR3 DNA sequence: TGCGCCAGCGGACCGGGACAGGGGGCGAAGCAGTACTTC. This encodes CASGPGQGAKQYF.

V is TRBV18 and J is TRBJ2-2; D is possibly TRBD1 (5 bases). V was clipped by 3 bases and J by 6 bases, with 8 bases between them. CDR1 and CDR2 (germline): KGHSH, LQKENI. The CDR3 extends over 13 amino acids. CDR3 protein: CASSPRVPGELFF. The CDR3 bases are TGTGCCAGCTCACCCAGGGTCCCCGGGGAGCTGTTTTTT.

The chain is built from TRBV10-3 and TRBJ2-2; D is possibly TRBD2 (6 bases). V was cut by 8 bases and J by 6 bases, with 10 bases left in between. CDR1 and CDR2 (germline): ENHRY, SYGVKD. The CDR3 length is 12 residues. The DNA for the CDR3 is TGTGCCATCGGGGGGTGGGCCGGGGAGCTGTTTTTT. This encodes CAIGGWAGELFF.

The chain links TRBV5-6 to TRBJ2-1; 9 bases align to TRBD1. Germline lookup yields CDR1 SGHDT and CDR2 YYEEEE. The ends lost 3 bases at V and 3 bases at J; junction bases unmatched: 10. This CDR3 is built from 17 residues. CDR3 nucleotides: TGTGCCAGCAGCTGGACCCAAGACAGGGGGGACTACAATGAGCAGTTCTTC. The encoded protein is CASSWTQDRGDYNEQFF.

V usage is TRBV6-1 and J usage is TRBJ1-3; 7 bases map to TRBD1. With 8 bases clipped from V and 2 bases from J, the junction kept 6 bases outside the gene matches. CDR3 length: 14 amino acids. Looked up from germline, CDR1 is MNHNS and CDR2 is SASEGT. CDR3 sequence: CASDTGEAGNTIYF. Here the CDR3 DNA reads TGTGCCAGCGACACAGGGGAAGCTGGAAACACCATATATTTT.

This rearrangement joins TRBV13 to TRBJ2-7; D ambiguous. Trimming pared 5 bases from V and 6 bases from J, leaving 8 bases between. Looked up from germline, CDR1 is PRHDT and CDR2 is FYEKMQ (reference sequence). The CDR3 runs 11 residues. The CDR3 bases are TGTGCCAGCAGCCAGGTGGGCGAGCAGTACTTC. Translating gives CASSQVGEQYF.

This clone appeared a single time. The chain uses TRBV4-2 and TRBJ2-3; 7 nucleotides match TRBD1. The V and J ends lost 0 bases and 4 bases, in that order; junction bases with no gene match: 1. Germline-derived CDR1 and CDR2 are LGHNA and YNFKEQ. This CDR3 spans 14 amino acids. CDR3 sequence (DNA): TGTGCCAGCAGCCAAGAAGGGGGCGCAGATACGCAGTATTTT. Translated: CASSQEGGADTQYF.

The V gene is TRBV2, the J gene TRBJ1-5; no clear D gene. Germline V gene sequence: CDR1 SNHLY, CDR2 FYNNEI. This CDR3 spans 18 amino acids. Trimming left V 4 bases short and J 2 bases short, with 21 bases between. CDR3 nucleotide sequence: TGTGCCAGCAGTGGGCTCGGTACGATTTATAGCGGCAATCAGCCCCAGCATTTT. It codes for CASSGLGTIYSGNQPQHF. Full variable domain (missing parts from reference TRBV2 and TRBJ1-5): EPEVTQTPSHQVTQMGQEVILRCVPISNHLYFYWYRQILGQKVEFLVSFYNNEISEKSEIFDDQFSVERPDGSNFTLKIRSTKLEDSAMYFCASSGLGTIYSGNQPQHFGDGTRLSIL.

This chain uses TRBV2 with TRBJ2-2; no reliable D call. CDR1 and CDR2 from the germline V gene are SNHLY and FYNNEI. With 8 bases removed from V and 3 bases from J, the gap between germline ends came to 4 bases. The CDR3 loop spans 11 amino acids. The CDR3: CASHYTGELFF. The CDR3 DNA follows: TGTGCCAGCCACTACACCGGGGAGCTGTTTTTT.

The rearrangement joins TRBV29-1 to TRBJ2-7; TRBD1 is a possible D gene (6 bases). The V end lost 7 bases, the J end lost 0 bases, and 13 bases lay between the germline ends. This CDR3 has 13 amino acids. Germline V lookup: CDR1 SQVTM, CDR2 ANQGSEA. The DNA of the CDR3 is TGCAGCGGGTCTACAGGGAGCTCCTACGAGCAGTACTTC. This sequence encodes CSGSTGSSYEQYF.

The J gene is TRBJ1-3, the V gene TRBV4-1; tentative D call: TRBD1 (6 bases). Trimming took off 0 bases at V and 4 bases at J, with 16 bases between the two ends. The CDR3 consists of 17 residues. Per the germline V gene, CDR1 is MGHRA and CDR2 is YSYEKL. The DNA for the CDR3 is TGCGCCAGCAGCCAAGAACACAGGGCCTGGTACGGAAACACCATATATTTT. Amino acid sequence: CASSQEHRAWYGNTIYF.

This chain joins TRBV18 and TRBJ1-1, with TRBD1 matching 7 bases. Trimming at V came to 3 bases and at J to 8 bases, leaving 9 bases not matched to a gene. The CDR3 has 14 amino acids. Germline loops: CDR1 KGHSH, CDR2 LQKENI. The CDR3 loop reads CASSPSTQGYEAFF. For the CDR3, the DNA is TGTGCCAGCTCACCTAGTACACAGGGGTACGAAGCTTTCTTT. Drawing the rest from reference TRBV18 and TRBJ1-1, the complete variable domain is NAGVMQNPRHLVRRRGQEARLRCSPMKGHSHVYWYRQLPEEGLKFMVYLQKENIIDESGMPKERFSAEFPKEGPSILRIQQVVRGDSAAYFCASSPSTQGYEAFFGQGTRLTVV.

The rearrangement uses TRBV10-2 and TRBJ1-1; possible D gene TRBD1, 6 bases. Trimming removed 3 bases from V and 2 bases from J, with 7 bases in between. Germline V gene data show CDR1 as WSHSY and CDR2 as SAAADI. The CDR3 has 13 residues. CDR3 nucleotides: TGCGCCAGCAGTGACAGGGGAAACACTGAAGCTTTCTTT. The encoded protein is CASSDRGNTEAFF.

The V gene is TRBV9, the J gene TRBJ2-7; TRBD2 agrees at 12 bases. Germline lookup yields CDR1 SGDLS and CDR2 YYNGEE. V gave up 8 bases and J gave up 2 bases; unmatched junction bases: 29. CDR3 length: 22 amino acids. CDR3 bases: TGTGCCAGTACCATGCGATTCCCGGGACGAAAGTCTGGGACTAGCGGGCCCTACGAGCAGTACTTC. Translated: CASTMRFPGRKSGTSGPYEQYF.

The chain uses TRBV4-1 and TRBJ1-2; no clear D gene. Between the trimmed V and J ends, which lost 2 bases and 8 bases, there was a span of 9 bases. The CDR3 contains 12 residues. Looked up from germline, CDR1 is MGHRA and CDR2 is YSYEKL. The CDR3 is CASSQPSRGYTF. CDR3 coding DNA: TGCGCCAGCAGCCAACCAAGCCGAGGCTACACCTTC.

The chain employs TRBV6-5 and TRBJ2-7; 8 positions agree with TRBD2. CDR3 size: 14 residues. Germline lookup yields CDR1 MNHEY and CDR2 SVGAGI. Trimming at V came to 2 bases and at J to 2 bases, leaving 2 bases not matched to a gene. The CDR3 loop reads CASSYERGTYEQYF. The CDR3 DNA is TGTGCCAGCAGTTACGAGCGGGGGACCTACGAGCAGTACTTC.

The CDR3 here is CASSSLRQGARNEQFF. The CDR3 nucleotides are TGTGCCAGCAGCTCCCTACGACAGGGGGCACGGAATGAGCAGTTCTTC. This rearrangement joins TRBV5-6 to TRBJ2-1; 10 nucleotides align to TRBD1. This CDR3 spans 16 amino acids. CDR1 is SGHDT, CDR2 YYEEEE, per germline. V lost 3 bases, J lost 7 bases, and 10 bases stayed unmatched. Complete variable domain (other parts from reference TRBV5-6 and TRBJ2-1): DAGVTQSPTHLIKTRGQQVTLRCSPKSGHDTVSWYQQALGQGPQFIFQYYEEEERQRGNFPDRFSGHQFPNYSSELNVNALLLGDSALYLCASSSLRQGARNEQFFGPGTRLTVL.

V gene TRBV10-2 combines with J gene TRBJ1-1, with a possible D match to TRBD1 (5 bases). V shed 7 bases and J shed 1 base, with 13 bases lying between them. Germline V gene lookup returns CDR1 WSHSY and CDR2 SAAADI. This CDR3 region has 14 residues. CDR3 region: CASNWGTPNTEAFF. The DNA for the CDR3 is TGCGCCAGCAACTGGGGCACCCCGAACACTGAAGCTTTCTTT.

This chain uses TRBV9 with TRBJ2-7; 9 positions match TRBD1. There are 16 residues in the CDR3. The V and J ends lost 4 bases and 1 base, in that order; junction bases with no gene match: 9. The germline V gene has CDR1 SGDLS and CDR2 YYNGEE. CDR3 sequence reads: CASSPQDRGGSYEQYF. Written as DNA, the CDR3 is TGTGCCAGCAGCCCCCAGGACAGGGGAGGGTCCTACGAGCAGTACTTC.

V is TRBV18 and J is TRBJ1-5; maybe TRBD1 (6 bases). CDR1 and CDR2 (germline): KGHSH, LQKENI. The V end was cut by 3 bases, the J end by 5 bases, with 14 bases between. This CDR3 is 15 amino acids long. CDR3 DNA sequence: TGTGCCAGCTCACCTATCCGGGCAGGGGATCAGCCCCAGCATTTT. It yields the protein CASSPIRAGDQPQHF.

V usage is TRBV5-1 and J usage is TRBJ1-1; D uncertain. Trimming pared 2 bases from V and 1 base from J, leaving 6 bases between. The CDR3 consists of 13 residues. Germline V gives CDR1 SGHRS, CDR2 YFSETQ. The CDR3 here is CASSFHKNTEAFF. Here the CDR3 DNA reads TGCGCCAGCAGCTTTCACAAGAACACTGAAGCTTTCTTT.

The chain combines TRBV28 with TRBJ1-3; D not certain. Trimming removed 3 bases at V and 4 bases at J, with 10 bases between. Germline V CDR1 and CDR2: MDHEN, SYDVKM. The CDR3 extends over 14 amino acids. DNA of the CDR3: TGTGCCAGCAGTTTCCAGGCTTACGGAAACACCATATATTTT. Its translation: CASSFQAYGNTIYF. The full variable domain, completed using reference TRBV28 and TRBJ1-3, is DVKVTQSSRYLVKRTGEKVFLECVQDMDHENMFWYRQDPGLGLRLIYFSYDVKMKEKGDIPEGYSVSREKKERFSLILESASTNQTSMYLCASSFQAYGNTIYFGEGSWLTVV.